This T cell receptor beta chain was observed in a study of cytotoxic CD8 clonotypes in ibrutinib-treated CLL. Study-wide context: The patients comprised approximately ten relapsed/refractory and about 14 treatment-naive cases, around 18 IGHV unmutated.

Overall study results and limits: Public clonotypes (which were uncommon) either contracted or remained stable on treatment. Clonality grew at ibrutinib response; at progression, it decreased back toward baseline.

Germline loops: CDR1 SGHTA, CDR2 FQGNSA. The CDR3 consists of 14 residues. Depths of 1 in 200,000 to 1 in 1 million T cells were the sequencing target. The data were produced by immunoSEQ multiplex PCR, yet TCRdb's version contains in-frame clones alone and is incomplete. The table records about 200,000 clones, 72% of them present only once. About this clone itself: The antigen is undetermined. Compared with germline, one end of the junction differs, possibly owing to a read error.

This specimen was PBMCs, taken after 24 months of ibrutinib treatment. The J gene is TRBJ2-7, the V gene TRBV7-2; a weak D match, TRBD2 (6 bases). The receptor was isolated from a human donor with chronic lymphocytic leukemia. This chain's CDR3 is CASSSGTEAYKQYF. The CDR3 DNA is TGTGCCAGCAGCTCCGGGACTGAAGCCTACAAGCAGTACTTC.